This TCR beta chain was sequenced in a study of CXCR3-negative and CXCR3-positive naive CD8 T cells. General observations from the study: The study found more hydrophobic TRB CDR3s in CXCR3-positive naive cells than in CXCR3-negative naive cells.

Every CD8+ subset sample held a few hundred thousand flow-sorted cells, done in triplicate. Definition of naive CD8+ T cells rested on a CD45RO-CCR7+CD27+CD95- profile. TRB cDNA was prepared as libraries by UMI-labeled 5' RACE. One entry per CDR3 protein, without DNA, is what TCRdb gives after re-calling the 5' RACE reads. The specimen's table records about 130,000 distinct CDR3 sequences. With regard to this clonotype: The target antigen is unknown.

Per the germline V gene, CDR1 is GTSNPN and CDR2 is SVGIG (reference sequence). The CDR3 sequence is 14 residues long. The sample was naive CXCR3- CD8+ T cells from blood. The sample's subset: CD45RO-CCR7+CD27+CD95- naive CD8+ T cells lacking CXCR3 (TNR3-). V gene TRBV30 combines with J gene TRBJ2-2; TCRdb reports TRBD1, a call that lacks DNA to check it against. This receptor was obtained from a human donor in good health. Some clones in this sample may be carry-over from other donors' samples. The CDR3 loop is CACTPDRAPGELFF.